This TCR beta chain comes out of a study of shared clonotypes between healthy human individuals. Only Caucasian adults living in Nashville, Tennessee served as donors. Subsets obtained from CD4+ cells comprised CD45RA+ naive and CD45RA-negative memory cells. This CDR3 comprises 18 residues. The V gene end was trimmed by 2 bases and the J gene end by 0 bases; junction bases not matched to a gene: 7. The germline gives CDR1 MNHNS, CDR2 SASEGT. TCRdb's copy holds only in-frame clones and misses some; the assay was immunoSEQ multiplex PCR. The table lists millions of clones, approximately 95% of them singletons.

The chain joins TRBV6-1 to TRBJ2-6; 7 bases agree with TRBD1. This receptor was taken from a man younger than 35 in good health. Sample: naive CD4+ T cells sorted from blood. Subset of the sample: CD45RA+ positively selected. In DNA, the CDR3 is TGTGCCAGCAGTGAAACGGGACAGCAAGTCTCTGGGGCCAACGTCCTGACTTTC. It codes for CASSETGQQVSGANVLTF.